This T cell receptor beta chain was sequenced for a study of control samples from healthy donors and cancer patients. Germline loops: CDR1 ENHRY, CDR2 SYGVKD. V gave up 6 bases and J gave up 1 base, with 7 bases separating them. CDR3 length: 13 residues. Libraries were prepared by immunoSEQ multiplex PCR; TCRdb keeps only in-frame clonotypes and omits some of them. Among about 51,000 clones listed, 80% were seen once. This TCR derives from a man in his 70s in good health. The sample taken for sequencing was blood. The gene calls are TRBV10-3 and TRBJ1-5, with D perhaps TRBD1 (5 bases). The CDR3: CAISRDSNQPQHF. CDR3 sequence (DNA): TGTGCCATCAGCAGGGACAGCAATCAGCCCCAGCATTTT.